The 14 T cell receptor beta chains listed next were all sequenced from one sample in a study of blood T cell repertoires in COVID-19. Profiled with immunoSEQ multiplex PCR; TCRdb holds only in-frame clones, not every one. The sample has 200,000 to 250,000 clones, approximately 90% seen once. The specimen sequenced was peripheral blood. Receptor source: a man between 25 and 39 years old with COVID-19, enrolled during active disease.

This chain connects TRBV6-5 to TRBJ1-5; TRBD1 is a possible D gene (5 bases). The V end lost 4 bases, the J end lost 1 base, and 11 bases lay between the germline ends. The CDR3 totals 15 residues. The germline CDR1 and CDR2 sequences are MNHEY and SVGAGI. The CDR3 region is CASSLSGGSNQPQHF. CDR3 bases: TGTGCCAGCAGTTTGTCGGGGGGGAGCAATCAGCCCCAGCATTTT.

V is TRBV19 and J is TRBJ2-7; 7 nucleotides align to TRBD1. J lost 2 bases, V lost 4 bases, and 5 bases had no gene match. This CDR3 spans 14 amino acids. Germline V gene lookup returns CDR1 LNHDA and CDR2 SQIVND (reference sequence). CDR3 bases: TGTGCCAGTAGTACCCCGGGACAGCCCTACGAGCAGTACTTC. Residues: CASSTPGQPYEQYF.

The rearrangement links TRBV19 to TRBJ2-7; D ambiguous. Trimming removed 6 bases at V and 2 bases at J, with 11 bases between. This CDR3 region has 13 residues. CDR1 and CDR2 from the germline V gene are LNHDA and SQIVND (reference sequence). The chain's CDR3 is CASRPGVAYEQYF. Written as DNA, the CDR3 is TGTGCCAGTAGGCCAGGTGTAGCCTACGAGCAGTACTTC. The full variable domain, its missing parts supplied by reference TRBV19 and TRBJ2-7, is DGGITQSPKYLFRKEGQNVTLSCEQNLNHDAMYWYRQDPGQGLRLIYYSQIVNDFQKGDIAEGYSVSREKKESFPLTVTSAQKNPTAFYLCASRPGVAYEQYFGPGTRLTVT.

The chain joins TRBV19 to TRBJ1-2; D remains unclear. The CDR3 length is 14 residues. Germline CDR1 is LNHDA and CDR2 is SQIVND (reference sequence). V shed 5 bases and J shed 5 bases, with 15 bases lying between them. CDR3 amino acids: CASSPSPTVYGYTF. CDR3 DNA sequence: TGTGCCAGTAGTCCATCCCCCACAGTGTATGGCTACACCTTC.

The chain recombines TRBV9 with TRBJ1-2; a weak D match, TRBD1 (6 bases). The CDR3 is made up of 15 amino acids. V was shortened by 0 bases and J by 4 bases, with 13 bases between the two germline ends. Germline CDR1 and CDR2: SGDLS and YYNGEE. CDR3 DNA: TGTGCCAGCAGCGTAGAACTGGGGGCAGGCTATGGCTACACCTTC. This codes for CASSVELGAGYGYTF. Drawing the rest from reference TRBV9 and TRBJ1-2, the complete variable domain is DSGVTQTPKHLITATGQRVTLRCSPRSGDLSVYWYQQSLDQGLQFLIQYYNGEERAKGNILERFSAQQFPDLHSELNLSSLELGDSALYFCASSVELGAGYGYTFGSGTRLTVV.

The chain carries TRBV7-3 and TRBJ1-6, with a tentative D call TRBD1 (6 bases). Germline V gives CDR1 SGHTA, CDR2 FQGTGA. The CDR3 has 15 amino acids. Trimming stripped 2 bases from V and 7 bases from J, with 12 bases between. In nucleotides, the CDR3 is TGTGCCAGCAGCTTAGTCGGCCAGGGGAATTCACCCCTCCACTTT. Its protein product is CASSLVGQGNSPLHF.

This clone was detected a few times. For the CDR3, the DNA is TGTGCCTGGGGAGACCTACTCCAGGGCTCTGGAAACACCATATATTTT. It codes for CAWGDLLQGSGNTIYF. The V gene is TRBV30, the J gene TRBJ1-3; D is perhaps TRBD1 (5 bases). CDR3 length: 16 amino acids. From germline, CDR1 is GTSNPN and CDR2 SVGIG (reference sequence). The V end lost 5 bases, the J end lost 0 bases, and 17 bases lay between the germline ends.

V is TRBV6-2 or TRBV6-3 and J is TRBJ2-3, with a weak D call TRBD2 (6 bases). The V and J ends lost 6 bases and 0 bases respectively, with 16 bases between them. CDR1 is MNHEY and CDR2 is SVGEGT in the germline V gene. The CDR3 has 16 amino acids. DNA for the CDR3: TGTGCCAGCAGCAGGGATAGCGGTCCTAGCACAGATACGCAGTATTTT. Its protein is CASSRDSGPSTDTQYF.

The J gene is TRBJ2-3, the V gene TRBV29-1; no definite D call. The germline gives CDR1 SQVTM, CDR2 ANQGSEA. The CDR3 runs to 15 residues. V was clipped by 3 bases and J by 6 bases, with 19 bases between them. CDR3 loop: CSVDLHDTPVDTQYF. CDR3 coding DNA: TGCAGCGTTGATCTCCACGACACCCCGGTGGATACGCAGTATTTT.

The chain uses TRBV5-6 and TRBJ2-3, with 7 positions matching TRBD2. This CDR3 is built from 14 residues. The V segment lost 1 base and the J segment 4 bases; nucleotides outside the gene matches: 3. Germline V lookup: CDR1 SGHDT, CDR2 YYEEEE. CDR3 sequence reads: CASSLRLAADTQYF. The CDR3 nucleotides read TGTGCCAGCAGCTTGAGACTAGCCGCAGATACGCAGTATTTT.

J is TRBJ2-1 and V is TRBV28; 13 positions match TRBD2. Germline V gene data show CDR1 as MDHEN and CDR2 as SYDVKM. The CDR3 is 16 amino acids. After removal of 4 bases from V and 3 bases from J, the junction contained 3 bases not matched to a gene. The CDR3 is CASSSWTSGGYNEQFF. As DNA, the CDR3 is TGTGCCAGCAGTTCGTGGACTAGCGGGGGCTACAATGAGCAGTTCTTC.

The chain employs TRBV9 and TRBJ1-3; a possible D gene is TRBD1 (5 bases). Looked up from germline, CDR1 is SGDLS and CDR2 is YYNGEE. CDR3 size: 18 residues. V was shortened by 0 bases and J by 3 bases, with 19 bases between the two germline ends. The CDR3 sequence is CASSVDPPAGGFGNTIYF. For the CDR3, the DNA is TGTGCCAGCAGCGTAGACCCCCCGGCGGGGGGATTTGGAAACACCATATATTTT.

This chain uses TRBV6-5 with TRBJ1-2; 11 bases map to TRBD1. The V gene's germline CDR1 is MNHEY and CDR2 SVGAGI. After removal of 4 bases from V and 8 bases from J, the junction contained 6 bases not matched to a gene. CDR3 size: 14 residues. The CDR3: CASSFRDRGYGYTF. CDR3 DNA sequence: TGTGCCAGCAGTTTCCGGGACAGGGGGTACGGCTACACCTTC.

The chain combines TRBV5-5 with TRBJ2-7, with 9 bases fitting TRBD1. The CDR3 totals 15 residues. The germline gives CDR1 SGHKS, CDR2 YYEKEE (reference sequence). J lost 6 bases, V lost 1 base, and 8 bases had no gene match. The CDR3 region is CASSLPGQGVAEQYF. The DNA of the CDR3 is TGTGCCAGCAGCTTGCCGGGACAGGGCGTCGCCGAGCAGTACTTC. Combining the CDR3 with reference TRBV5-5 and TRBJ2-7 gives the whole variable domain DAGVTQSPTHLIKTRGQQVTLRCSPISGHKSVSWYQQVLGQGPQFIFQYYEKEERGRGNFPDRFSARQFPNYSSELNVNALLLGDSALYLCASSLPGQGVAEQYFGPGTRLTVT.